This T cell receptor (beta chain) came from a study of T-cell memory formation after mild COVID-19. TCRdb recomputed calls from the 5' RACE reads with MiXCR, one row per CDR3 protein. The sample consists of 470,000 or so distinct CDR3 sequences, around 19% of them appearing once. This clonotype came up a few times. Its cognate antigen is unknown. The germline gives CDR1 DFQATT, CDR2 SNEGSKA (reference sequence). The CDR3 extends over 13 amino acids. Study outcomes and limitations: Mostly located in CM and EM were contracting CD4+ clones, with contracting CD8+ clones located in EMRA.

The rearrangement joins TRBV20-1 to TRBJ2-3; D might be TRBD1 or TRBD2, each matching 5 bases. Sequenced: PBMCs or a T cell subset sorted from them (not recorded which). This clonotype was sampled from an adult woman who had mild COVID-19 (a few samples of this study predate the infection). Cell type and time point are not known. CDR3: CSPRDQGVDTQYF. CDR3 coding DNA: TGCAGCCCTAGGGACCAGGGTGTGGATACGCAGTATTTT.